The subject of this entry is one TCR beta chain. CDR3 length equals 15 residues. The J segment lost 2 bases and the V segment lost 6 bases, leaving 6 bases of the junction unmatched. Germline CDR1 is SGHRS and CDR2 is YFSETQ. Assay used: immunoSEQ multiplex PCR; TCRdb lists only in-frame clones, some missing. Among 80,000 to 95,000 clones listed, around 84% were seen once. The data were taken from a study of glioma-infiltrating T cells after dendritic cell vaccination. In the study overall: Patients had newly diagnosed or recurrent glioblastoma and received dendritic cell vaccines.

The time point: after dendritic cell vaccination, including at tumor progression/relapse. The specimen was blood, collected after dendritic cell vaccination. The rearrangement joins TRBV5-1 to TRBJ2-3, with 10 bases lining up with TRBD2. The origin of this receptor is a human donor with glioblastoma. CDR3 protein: CASTTAGGLTDTQYF. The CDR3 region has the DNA TGCGCCAGCACGACAGCGGGAGGGCTCACAGATACGCAGTATTTT.